Shown below are 2 T cell receptor beta chains from a single sample sequenced in a study of cytomegalovirus exposure and HLA in healthy donors. The PCR had 60 Vbeta and 13 Jbeta primers. Measured with immunoSEQ multiplex PCR; TCRdb has only the in-frame clones, and not every one. This table has about 130,000 clones, 79% appearing once. The sequenced sample consisted of PBMCs. The receptors were sampled from a man aged 35-49 years in good health and CMV-seropositive.

The J gene is TRBJ1-5, the V gene TRBV5-1; D possibly corresponds to TRBD1 (5 bases). Germline CDR1 is SGHRS and CDR2 is YFSETQ. V gave up 4 bases and J gave up 6 bases, with 11 bases separating them. The CDR3 sequence is 13 residues long. Here the CDR3 DNA reads TGCGCCAGCAGCGCTATGGGGGGTCAGCCCCAGCATTTT. As protein: CASSAMGGQPQHF.

A word on this clone: Other DNA sequences within the sample encode an identical CDR3. The genes are TRBV7-9 and TRBJ2-7; D ambiguous. The CDR3 totals 12 residues. From germline, CDR1 is SEHNR and CDR2 FQNEAQ (reference sequence). V gave up 5 bases and J gave up 0 bases, with 5 bases separating them. CDR3 sequence reads: CASSPGSYEQYF. The CDR3 DNA reads as TGTGCCAGCAGCCCGGGCTCCTACGAGCAGTACTTC. Supplemented by reference TRBV7-9 and TRBJ2-7, the full variable domain reads DTGVSQNPRHKITKRGQNVTFRCDPISEHNRLYWYRQTLGQGPEFLTYFQNEAQLEKSRLLSDRFSAERPKGSFSTLEIQRTEQGDSAMYLCASSPGSYEQYFGPGTRLTVT.